This TCR beta chain was observed in a study of blood T cells in healthy people across ages (dated by TCRdb to between 2014 and 2017). Some background on the complete study: In model experiments, template switching captured about one uniquely barcoded TCR beta cDNA molecule for every two T cells. The study measured age-related changes in TCR beta repertoire diversity using deep sequencing normalized with unique cDNA molecular identifiers. Donors of different ages were randomly distributed across sequencing lanes to avoid experimental bias. Using the same blood draw, the study looked at two additional independent replicas of 1 million unique cDNA reads for two donors, one aged 18 to 30 and the other aged 80 or older. The donors were divided into four age groups: young (average about 15 years), middle-aged (around 41), aged (under 70) and long-lived (82).

Donors were a few dozen systemically healthy Caucasian individuals from Russia aged roughly 6 to 90 years. Each donor gave roughly 9.5 milliliters of peripheral blood, collected into EDTA-treated Vacutainer tubes. Ficoll-Paque density-gradient centrifugation was used to isolate PBMCs, with at least 6.5 million obtained per sample. Trizol reagent was used to extract total RNA from the PBMCs, yielding at least 5 micrograms per sample. For every donor, flow cytometry on a PBMC aliquot measured the percentage of naive CD45RAhigh/CD27high T cells. Receptor libraries were prepared by 5' RACE. The sequencer listed for this sample is Illumina HiSeq 2500. A second PCR of about 6 to 11 cycles was run with a J-beta primer mix and a sample-barcoded 5' primer. A unique molecular identifier was introduced onto each TCR beta cDNA molecule by a template-switch 5' adaptor carrying 12 random nucleotides. At least 2.5 million CDR3-containing paired-end reads were obtained from each sample. First-strand cDNA was synthesized from all RNA with the Mint cDNA synthesis kit, primed by a TRBC-specific oligonucleotide. After uracil-DNA glycosylase treatment, a first 18-cycle PCR used universal primers M1SS and BC2_uni_R on all cDNA. Under the source paper's analysis protocol: For normalization, 1 million high-quality reads were randomly selected from each sample, with every read carrying a distinct molecular identifier. Reads with shared molecular identifiers were discarded instead of being binned into consensus sequences. MiTCR, run with a Q25 quality threshold and the strictest error-elimination algorithm, handled CDR3 identification, clonotype clustering and error correction. Lower-bound total TCR beta diversity was estimated with a nonparametric unseen species model using Euler transformation. The public reads were reanalyzed by TCRdb: fastp trimming at Q25, MiXCR alignment, in-frame beta chains only. Every CDR3 protein is listed once, alongside the most common genes and DNA of its rows. TCRdb, not the authors, supplied the V and J calls. This sample lists 800,000 to 950,000 distinct CDR3 sequences; 45% to 50% were detected once. The ten largest clones take up around 15% of the sample.

This clonotype was observed a handful of times. The antigen this receptor binds is unknown. Per-base quality was not reported, and no clone a single base away is much larger than it. The research as a whole found: Bulk unsorted PBMC profiling prevented conclusive comparison of naive and antigen-experienced compartments. As age increased, observed TCR beta diversity per million T cells dropped in a roughly linear way, and a significant reduction was already evident by age roughly 36. The long-lived group showed more naive CD4+ T cells, fewer expanded clones and increased TCR diversity than the aged group, suggesting age selection. Because the CMV infection status of the donors was unknown, age-related changes in expanded clonotypes may potentially have been confounded. A strong correlation was found between observed TCR beta diversity and the percentage of naive T cells measured by flow cytometry. Estimates of total diversity from one million sequenced T cells were regarded as lower bounds and underestimates.

The source material was blood. The TCR was taken from a man younger than 45 in good health.

The DNA reads TGCAGTGCTAGCCAAAGGGGCGACACCCGGCATGGCTACACCTTC. Its translation is CSASQRGDTRHGYTF. The rearrangement combines TRBV20-1 with TRBJ1-2; tentative D gene TRBD1, with 5 bases matching. The germline ends are 20 bases apart after V is trimmed by 3 bases and J by 6 bases. The CDR3 contains 15 residues, cysteine and phenylalanine counted. Only the CDR3 part of the read is kept: 45 bases, read in frame from the first base. Based on the germline V gene (reference sequence), the CDR1 and CDR2 sequences are DFQATT and SNEGSKA.